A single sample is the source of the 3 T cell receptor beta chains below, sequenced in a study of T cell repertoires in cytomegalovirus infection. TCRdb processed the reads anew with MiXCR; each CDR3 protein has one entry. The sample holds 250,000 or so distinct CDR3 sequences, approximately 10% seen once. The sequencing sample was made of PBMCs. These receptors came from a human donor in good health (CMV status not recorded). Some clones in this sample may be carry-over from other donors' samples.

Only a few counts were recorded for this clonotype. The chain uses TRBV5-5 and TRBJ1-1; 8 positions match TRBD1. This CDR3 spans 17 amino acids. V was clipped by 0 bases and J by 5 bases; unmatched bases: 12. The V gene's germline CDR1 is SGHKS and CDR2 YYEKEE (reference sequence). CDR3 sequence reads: CASSLARGRTLETEAFF. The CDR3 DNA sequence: TGTGCCAGCAGCTTGGCCAGGGGGCGGACATTGGAGACTGAAGCTTTCTTT.

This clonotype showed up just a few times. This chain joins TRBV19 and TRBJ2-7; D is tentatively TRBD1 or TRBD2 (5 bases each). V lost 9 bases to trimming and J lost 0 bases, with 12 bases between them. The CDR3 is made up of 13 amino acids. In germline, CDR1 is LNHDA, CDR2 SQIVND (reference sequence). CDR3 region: CASRGPNSYEQYF. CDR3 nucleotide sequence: TGTGCCAGCCGGGGACCTAACTCCTACGAGCAGTACTTC. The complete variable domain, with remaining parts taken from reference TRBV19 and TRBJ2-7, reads DGGITQSPKYLFRKEGQNVTLSCEQNLNHDAMYWYRQDPGQGLRLIYYSQIVNDFQKGDIAEGYSVSREKKESFPLTVTSAQKNPTAFYLCASRGPNSYEQYFGPGTRLTVT.

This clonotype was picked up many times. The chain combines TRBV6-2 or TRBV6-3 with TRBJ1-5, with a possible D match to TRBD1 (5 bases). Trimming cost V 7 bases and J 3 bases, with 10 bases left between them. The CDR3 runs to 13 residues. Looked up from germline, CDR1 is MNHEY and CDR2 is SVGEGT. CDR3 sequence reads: CASIGDLNQPQHF. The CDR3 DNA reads TGTGCCAGCATCGGGGACCTCAATCAGCCCCAGCATTTT.